The present entry profiles one T cell receptor beta chain with its context. Per the study methods: Amplification from reference gene primers served as the basis for estimated nucleated cell counts. Assay: immunoSEQ multiplex PCR; the TCRdb copy retains only in-frame clones and omits some. That table is the source of V, J and clone size, and D and trimming were worked out from the DNA. Of around 190,000 clones in the sample, roughly 88% were seen once. The data derive from a study of blood T cell repertoires in COVID-19. Enrollment of patients from Seattle took place during active infection, with longitudinal follow-up. What was sequenced was peripheral blood. The receptor was derived from a man between 50 and 59 years old with COVID-19, enrolled during active disease.

CDR3 in amino acids: CASSRTGSYEQFF. CDR3 DNA sequence: TGTGCCAGCAGTCGGACAGGTAGCTATGAGCAGTTCTTC. The rearrangement uses TRBV12-3 or TRBV12-4 and TRBJ2-1; TRBD1 aligns across 7 bases. Unmatched junction bases numbered 6, after V lost 5 bases and J lost 8 bases. This CDR3 comprises 13 residues.